This T cell receptor (beta chain) was captured in a study of cytomegalovirus exposure and HLA in healthy donors. This cohort consisted of healthy bone marrow donors. Broader study findings: Equally common other TCR beta chains were less clonally expanded than HLA-associated ones, a later analysis found.

In the PCR, 60 Vbeta and 13 Jbeta primers were used. TCRdb's table, derived via immunoSEQ multiplex PCR, lists solely in-frame clones and lacks some. The data contain approximately 95,000 clones, about 76% of them singletons. Per the germline V gene, CDR1 is MDHEN and CDR2 is SYDVKM. The CDR3 loop spans 13 amino acids. V dropped 6 bases and J dropped 8; count of bases not matched to a gene: 6. As concerns this clone: The antigen is undetermined.

Sample: PBMCs. This clonotype was obtained from a woman in her 70s in good health and CMV-seropositive. The chain uses TRBV28 and TRBJ1-2, with TRBD1 matching over 10 bases. CDR3 nucleotides: TGTGCCAGCAGCCGGGACAGGGGAGAGGGCTACACCTTC. It yields the protein CASSRDRGEGYTF.